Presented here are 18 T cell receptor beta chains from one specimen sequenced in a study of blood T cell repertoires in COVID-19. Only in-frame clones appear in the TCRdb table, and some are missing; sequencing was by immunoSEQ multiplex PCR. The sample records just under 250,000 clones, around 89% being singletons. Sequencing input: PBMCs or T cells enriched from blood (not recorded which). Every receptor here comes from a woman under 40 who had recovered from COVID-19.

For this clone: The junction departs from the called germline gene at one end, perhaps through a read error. CDR3 protein: CASSPPPAGNRTLSEKLFF. CDR3 nucleotide sequence: TGTGCTAGCAGCCCCCCTCCGGCGGGTAATCGAACCCTCTCTGAAAAACTGTTTTTT. The chain carries TRBV7-7 and TRBJ1-4; unclear D gene. CDR1 SSHAT and CDR2 FNYEAQ come from the germline V gene (reference sequence). The CDR3 totals 19 residues.

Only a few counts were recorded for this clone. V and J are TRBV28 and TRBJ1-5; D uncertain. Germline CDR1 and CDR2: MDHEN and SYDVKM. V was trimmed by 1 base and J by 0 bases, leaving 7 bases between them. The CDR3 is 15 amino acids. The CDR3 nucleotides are TGTGCCAGCAGTTTATACGGTCATAGCAATCAGCCCCAGCATTTT. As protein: CASSLYGHSNQPQHF.

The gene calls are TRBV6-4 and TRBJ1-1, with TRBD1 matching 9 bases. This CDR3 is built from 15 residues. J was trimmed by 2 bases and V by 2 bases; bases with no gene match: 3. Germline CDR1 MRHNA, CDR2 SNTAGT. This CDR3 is CASSDTGGANTEAFF. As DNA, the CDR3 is TGTGCCAGCAGTGACACAGGGGGCGCAAACACTGAAGCTTTCTTT.

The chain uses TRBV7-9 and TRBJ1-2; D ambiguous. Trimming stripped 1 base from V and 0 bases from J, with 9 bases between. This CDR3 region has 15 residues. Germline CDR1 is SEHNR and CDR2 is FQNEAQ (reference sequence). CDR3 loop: CASSLGSGANYGYTF. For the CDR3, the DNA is TGTGCCAGCAGCTTAGGGAGCGGAGCTAACTATGGCTACACCTTC.

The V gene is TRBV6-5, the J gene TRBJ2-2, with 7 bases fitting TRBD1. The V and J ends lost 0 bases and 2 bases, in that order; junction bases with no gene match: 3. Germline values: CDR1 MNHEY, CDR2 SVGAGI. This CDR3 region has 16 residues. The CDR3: CASSYSGTVNTGELFF. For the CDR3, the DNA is TGTGCCAGCAGTTACTCGGGGACAGTAAACACCGGGGAGCTGTTTTTT.

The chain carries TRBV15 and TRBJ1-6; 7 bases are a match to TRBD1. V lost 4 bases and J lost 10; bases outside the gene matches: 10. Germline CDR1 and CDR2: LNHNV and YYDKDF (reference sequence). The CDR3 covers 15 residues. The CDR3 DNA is TGTGCCACCAGCATCCCAACCCAGGGGGAGTCACCCCTCCACTTT. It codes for CATSIPTQGESPLHF.

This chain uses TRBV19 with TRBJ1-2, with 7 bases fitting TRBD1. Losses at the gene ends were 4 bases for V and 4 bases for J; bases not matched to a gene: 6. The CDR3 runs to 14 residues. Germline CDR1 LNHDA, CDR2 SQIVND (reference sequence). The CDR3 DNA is TGTGCCAGTAGTAGGGGACAGAAAGGCTATGGCTACACCTTC. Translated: CASSRGQKGYGYTF.

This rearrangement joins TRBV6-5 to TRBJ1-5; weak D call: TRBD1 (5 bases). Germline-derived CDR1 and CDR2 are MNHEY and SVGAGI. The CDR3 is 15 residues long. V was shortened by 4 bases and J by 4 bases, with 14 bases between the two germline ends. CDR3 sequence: CASSFSTAQNQPQHF. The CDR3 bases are TGTGCCAGCAGTTTCTCGACAGCACAAAATCAGCCCCAGCATTTT.

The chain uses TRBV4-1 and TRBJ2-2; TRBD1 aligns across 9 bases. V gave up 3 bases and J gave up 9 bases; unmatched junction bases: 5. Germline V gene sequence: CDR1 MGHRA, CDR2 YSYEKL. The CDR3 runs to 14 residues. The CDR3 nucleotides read TGCGCCAGCAGCCAGGACAGGGGCATTCGGGAGCTGTTTTTT. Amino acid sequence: CASSQDRGIRELFF.

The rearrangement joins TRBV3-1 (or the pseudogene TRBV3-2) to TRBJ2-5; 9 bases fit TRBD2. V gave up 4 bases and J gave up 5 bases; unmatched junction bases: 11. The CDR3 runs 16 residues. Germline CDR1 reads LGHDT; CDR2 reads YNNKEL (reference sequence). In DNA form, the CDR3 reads TGTGCCAGCAGCCCGGGACTAGCTGGGCTTAGGGAGACCCAGTACTTC. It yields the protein CASSPGLAGLRETQYF.

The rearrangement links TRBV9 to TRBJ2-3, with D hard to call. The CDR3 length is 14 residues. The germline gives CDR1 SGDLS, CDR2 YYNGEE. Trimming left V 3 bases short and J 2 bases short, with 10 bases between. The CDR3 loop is CASSAGWVTDTQYF. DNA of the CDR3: TGTGCCAGCAGCGCAGGATGGGTCACAGATACGCAGTATTTT.

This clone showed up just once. As DNA, the CDR3 is TGTGCCTGGGGAGACCGGGACAGCTCCTATGGCTACACCTTC. Translated: CAWGDRDSSYGYTF. The V gene is TRBV30, the J gene TRBJ1-2, with 7 bases aligning to TRBD1. Germline trimming cut 5 bases from V and 4 bases from J; bases unmatched to any gene: 10. Germline CDR1 reads GTSNPN; CDR2 reads SVGIG (reference sequence). The CDR3 runs to 14 residues.

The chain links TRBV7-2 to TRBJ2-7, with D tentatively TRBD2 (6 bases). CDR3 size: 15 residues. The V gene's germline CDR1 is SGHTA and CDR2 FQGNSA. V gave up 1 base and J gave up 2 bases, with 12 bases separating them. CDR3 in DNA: TGTGCCAGCAGCTTAGAGCGGGTCCTGGCCTACGAGCAGTACTTC. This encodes CASSLERVLAYEQYF. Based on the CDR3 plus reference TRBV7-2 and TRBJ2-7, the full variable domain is GAGVSQSPSNKVTEKGKDVELRCDPISGHTALYWYRQSLGQGLEFLIYFQGNSAPDKSGLPSDRFSAERTGGSVSTLTIQRTQQEDSAVYLCASSLERVLAYEQYFGPGTRLTVT.

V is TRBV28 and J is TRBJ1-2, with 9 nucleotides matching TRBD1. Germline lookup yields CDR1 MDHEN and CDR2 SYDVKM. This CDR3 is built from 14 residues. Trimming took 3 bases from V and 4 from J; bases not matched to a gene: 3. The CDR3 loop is CASSFGTGTYGYTF. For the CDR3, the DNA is TGTGCCAGCAGTTTTGGGACAGGGACCTATGGCTACACCTTC.

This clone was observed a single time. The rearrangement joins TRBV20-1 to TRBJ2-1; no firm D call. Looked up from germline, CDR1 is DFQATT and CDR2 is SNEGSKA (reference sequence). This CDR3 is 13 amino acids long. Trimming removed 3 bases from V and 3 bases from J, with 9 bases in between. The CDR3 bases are TGCAGTGCTAGTTTTCCAGGCTACAATGAGCAGTTCTTC. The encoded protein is CSASFPGYNEQFF.

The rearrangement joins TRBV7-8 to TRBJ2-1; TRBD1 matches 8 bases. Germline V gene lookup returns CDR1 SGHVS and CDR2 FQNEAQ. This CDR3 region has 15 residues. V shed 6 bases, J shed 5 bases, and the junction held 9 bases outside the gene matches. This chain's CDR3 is CASRYITDRDNEQFF. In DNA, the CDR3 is TGTGCCAGCAGATATATAACGGACAGGGACAATGAGCAGTTCTTC.

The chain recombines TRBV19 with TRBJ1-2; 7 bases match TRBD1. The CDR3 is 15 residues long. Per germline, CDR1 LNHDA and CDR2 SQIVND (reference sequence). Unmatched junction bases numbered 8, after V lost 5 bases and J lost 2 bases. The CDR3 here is CASSFGQELNYGYTF. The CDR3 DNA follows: TGTGCCAGTAGTTTTGGACAGGAGCTAAACTATGGCTACACCTTC.

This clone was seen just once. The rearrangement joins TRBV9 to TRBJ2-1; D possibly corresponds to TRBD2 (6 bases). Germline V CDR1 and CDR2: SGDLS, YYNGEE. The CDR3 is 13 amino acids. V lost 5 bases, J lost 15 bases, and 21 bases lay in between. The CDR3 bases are TGTGCCAGCAGTGCATGGGGGGAGGCTAGTCTGTTCTTC. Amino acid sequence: CASSAWGEASLFF.